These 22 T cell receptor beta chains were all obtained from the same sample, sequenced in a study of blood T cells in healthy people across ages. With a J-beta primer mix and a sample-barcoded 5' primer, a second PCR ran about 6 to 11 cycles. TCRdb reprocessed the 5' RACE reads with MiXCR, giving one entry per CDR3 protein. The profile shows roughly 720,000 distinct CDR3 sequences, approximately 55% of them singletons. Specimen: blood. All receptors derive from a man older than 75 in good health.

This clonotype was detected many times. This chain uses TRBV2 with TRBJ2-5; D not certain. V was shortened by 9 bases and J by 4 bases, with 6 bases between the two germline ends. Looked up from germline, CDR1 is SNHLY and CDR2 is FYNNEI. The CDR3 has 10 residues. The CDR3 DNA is TGTGCCAGTGGAACAGAGACCCAGTACTTC. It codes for CASGTETQYF.

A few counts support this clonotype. The CDR3 sequence is CSARFHEQFF. The DNA for the CDR3 is TGCAGCGCTAGGTTTCATGAGCAGTTCTTC. The chain couples TRBV29-1 to TRBJ2-1; D is unclear. This CDR3 has 10 residues. Trimming took off 7 bases at V and 8 bases at J, with 9 bases between the two ends. In germline, CDR1 is SQVTM, CDR2 ANQGSEA.

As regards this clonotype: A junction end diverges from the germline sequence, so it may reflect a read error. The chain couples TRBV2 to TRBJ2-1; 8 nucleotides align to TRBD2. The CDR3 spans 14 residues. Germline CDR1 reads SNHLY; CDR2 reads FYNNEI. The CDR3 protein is CANSEYLAGNEQFF. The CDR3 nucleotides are TGTGCCAACAGTGAATATCTAGCGGGTAATGAGCAGTTCTTC.

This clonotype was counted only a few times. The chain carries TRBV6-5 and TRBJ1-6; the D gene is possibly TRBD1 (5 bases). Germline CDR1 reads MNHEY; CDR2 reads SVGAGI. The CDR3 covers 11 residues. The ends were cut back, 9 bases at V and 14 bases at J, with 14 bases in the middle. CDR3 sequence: CASSRGTALHF. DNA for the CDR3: TGTGCCAGTTCAAGGGGCACGGCCCTCCACTTT.

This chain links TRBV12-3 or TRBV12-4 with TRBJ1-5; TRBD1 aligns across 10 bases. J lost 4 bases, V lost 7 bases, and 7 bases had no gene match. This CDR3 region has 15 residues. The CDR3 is CASTTGQGLNQPQHF. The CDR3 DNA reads TGTGCCAGCACCACGGGACAGGGGCTGAATCAGCCCCAGCATTTT.

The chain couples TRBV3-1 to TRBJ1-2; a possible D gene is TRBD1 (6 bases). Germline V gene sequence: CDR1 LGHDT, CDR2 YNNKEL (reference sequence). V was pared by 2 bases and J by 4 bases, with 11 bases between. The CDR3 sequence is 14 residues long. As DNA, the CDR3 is TGTGCCAGCAGCCAAACCAGGGGCGGCTATGGCTACACCTTC. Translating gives CASSQTRGGYGYTF. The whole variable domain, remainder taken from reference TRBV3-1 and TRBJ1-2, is DTAVSQTPKYLVTQMGNDKSIKCEQNLGHDTMYWYKQDSKKFLKIMFSYNNKELIINETVPNRFSPKSPDKAHLNLHINSLELGDSAVYFCASSQTRGGYGYTFGSGTRLTVV.

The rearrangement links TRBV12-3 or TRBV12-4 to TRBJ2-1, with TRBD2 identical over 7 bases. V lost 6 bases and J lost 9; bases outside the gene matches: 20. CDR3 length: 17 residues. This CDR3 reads CASSSFSAGTKPGEQFF. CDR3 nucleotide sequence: TGTGCCAGCAGCTCCTTCTCAGCGGGAACCAAGCCGGGTGAGCAGTTCTTC.

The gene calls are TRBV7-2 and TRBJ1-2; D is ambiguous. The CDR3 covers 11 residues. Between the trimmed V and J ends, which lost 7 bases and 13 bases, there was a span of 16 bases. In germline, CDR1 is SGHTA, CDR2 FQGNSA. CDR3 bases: TGTGCCAGCACGCACTCGGGCCCCTTCACCTTC. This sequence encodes CASTHSGPFTF.

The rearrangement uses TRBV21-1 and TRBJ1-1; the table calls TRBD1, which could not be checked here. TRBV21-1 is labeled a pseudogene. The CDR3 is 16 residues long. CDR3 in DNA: TGTGCCAGCAGCAAAGAGGAGACAGGCACGAACACTGAAGCTTTCTTT. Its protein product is CASSKEETGTNTEAFF.

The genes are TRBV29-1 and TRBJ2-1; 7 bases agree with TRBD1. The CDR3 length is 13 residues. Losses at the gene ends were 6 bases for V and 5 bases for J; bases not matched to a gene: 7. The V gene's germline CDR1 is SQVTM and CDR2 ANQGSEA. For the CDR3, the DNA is TGCAGCGTGAGCCGGGACAGTAACAATGAGCAGTTCTTC. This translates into CSVSRDSNNEQFF.

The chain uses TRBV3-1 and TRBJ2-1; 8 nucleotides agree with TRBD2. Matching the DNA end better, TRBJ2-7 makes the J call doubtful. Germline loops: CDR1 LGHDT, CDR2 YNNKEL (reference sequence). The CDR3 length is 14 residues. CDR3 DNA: TGTGCCTCTGCCGCTAGCGGGTACTACAATGAGCAGTACTTC. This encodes CASAASGYYNEQYF.

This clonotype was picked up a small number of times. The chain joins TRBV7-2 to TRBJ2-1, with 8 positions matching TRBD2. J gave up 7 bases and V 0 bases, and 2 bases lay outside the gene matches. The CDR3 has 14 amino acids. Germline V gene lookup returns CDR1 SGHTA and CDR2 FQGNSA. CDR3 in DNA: TGTGCCAGCAGCTTAGCGGGCGGGAGGAATGAGCAGTTCTTC. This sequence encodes CASSLAGGRNEQFF.

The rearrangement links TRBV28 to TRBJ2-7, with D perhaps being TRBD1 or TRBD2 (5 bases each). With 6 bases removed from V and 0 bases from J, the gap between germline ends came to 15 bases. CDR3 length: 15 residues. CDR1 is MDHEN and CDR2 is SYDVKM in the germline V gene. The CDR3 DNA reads TGTGCCAGCAGCCCATCCGGGGCTTACTCCTACGAGCAGTACTTC. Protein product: CASSPSGAYSYEQYF.

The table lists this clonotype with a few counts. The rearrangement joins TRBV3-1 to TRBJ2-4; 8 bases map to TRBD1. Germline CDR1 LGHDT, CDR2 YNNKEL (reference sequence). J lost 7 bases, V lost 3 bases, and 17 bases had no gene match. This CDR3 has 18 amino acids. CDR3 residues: CASSQRPLGQALRNIQYF. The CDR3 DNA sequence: TGTGCCAGCAGCCAGCGGCCTCTGGGACAGGCCTTGAGGAACATTCAGTACTTC.

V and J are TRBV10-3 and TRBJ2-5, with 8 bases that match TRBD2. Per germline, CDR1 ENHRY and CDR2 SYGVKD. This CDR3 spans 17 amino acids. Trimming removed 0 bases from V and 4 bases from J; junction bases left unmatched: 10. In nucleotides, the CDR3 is TGTGCCATCAGTGAGTCAGGGAGCGGGACTAGGAGAGAGACCCAGTACTTC. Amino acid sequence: CAISESGSGTRRETQYF.

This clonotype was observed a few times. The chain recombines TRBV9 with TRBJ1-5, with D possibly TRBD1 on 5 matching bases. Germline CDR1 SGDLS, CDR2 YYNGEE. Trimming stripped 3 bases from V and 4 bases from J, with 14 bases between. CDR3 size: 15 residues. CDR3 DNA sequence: TGTGCCAGCAGCGCCGTAGACAGCCAGAATCAGCCCCAGCATTTT. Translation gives CASSAVDSQNQPQHF. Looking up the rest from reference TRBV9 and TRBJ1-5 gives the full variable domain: DSGVTQTPKHLITATGQRVTLRCSPRSGDLSVYWYQQSLDQGLQFLIQYYNGEERAKGNILERFSAQQFPDLHSELNLSSLELGDSALYFCASSAVDSQNQPQHFGDGTRLSIL.

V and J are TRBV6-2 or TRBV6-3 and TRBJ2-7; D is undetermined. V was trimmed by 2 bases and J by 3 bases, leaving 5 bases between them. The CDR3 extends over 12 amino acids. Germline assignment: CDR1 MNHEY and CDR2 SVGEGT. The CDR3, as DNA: TGTGCCAGCAGTTACGGAATCTACGAGCAGTACTTC. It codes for CASSYGIYEQYF.

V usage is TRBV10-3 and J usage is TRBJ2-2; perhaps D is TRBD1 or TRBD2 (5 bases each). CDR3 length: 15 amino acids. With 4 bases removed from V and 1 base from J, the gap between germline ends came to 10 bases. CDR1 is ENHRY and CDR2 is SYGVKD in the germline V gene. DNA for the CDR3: TGTGCCATCAGTGTGGGGGATCGGAACACCGGGGAGCTGTTTTTT. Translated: CAISVGDRNTGELFF.

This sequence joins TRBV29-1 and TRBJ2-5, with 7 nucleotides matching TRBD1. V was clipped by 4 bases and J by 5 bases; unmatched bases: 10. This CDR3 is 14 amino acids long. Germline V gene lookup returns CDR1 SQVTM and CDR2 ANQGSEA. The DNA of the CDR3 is TGCAGCGTTGGGTGGGCAGGGGGTCAGGAGACCCAGTACTTC. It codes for CSVGWAGGQETQYF.

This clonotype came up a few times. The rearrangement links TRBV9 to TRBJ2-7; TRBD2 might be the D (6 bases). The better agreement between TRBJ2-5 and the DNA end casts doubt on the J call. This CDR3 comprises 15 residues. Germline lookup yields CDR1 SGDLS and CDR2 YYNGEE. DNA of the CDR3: TGTGCCAGCAGCGTTTCGCCCGGCGGGGATGAGACCCAGTACTTC. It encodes CASSVSPGGDETQYF.

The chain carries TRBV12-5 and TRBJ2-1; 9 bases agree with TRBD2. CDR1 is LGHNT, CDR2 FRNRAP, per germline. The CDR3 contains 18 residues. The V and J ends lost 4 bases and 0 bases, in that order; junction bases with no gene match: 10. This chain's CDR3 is CASGYGTSSSSSYNEQFF. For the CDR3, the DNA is TGTGCTAGTGGTTATGGGACTAGCTCCTCGAGCTCCTACAATGAGCAGTTCTTC. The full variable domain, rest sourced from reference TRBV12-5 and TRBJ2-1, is DARVTQTPRHKVTEMGQEVTMRCQPILGHNTVFWYRQTMMQGLELLAYFRNRAPLDDSGMPKDRFSAEMPDATLATLKIQPSEPRDSAVYFCASGYGTSSSSSYNEQFFGPGTRLTVL.

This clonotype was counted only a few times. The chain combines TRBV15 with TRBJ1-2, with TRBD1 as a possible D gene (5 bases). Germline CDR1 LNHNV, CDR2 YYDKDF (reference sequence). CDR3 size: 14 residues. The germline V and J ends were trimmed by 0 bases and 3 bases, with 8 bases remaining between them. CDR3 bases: TGTGCCACCAGCAGAGATTTAGGGGACTATGGCTACACCTTC. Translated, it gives CATSRDLGDYGYTF.